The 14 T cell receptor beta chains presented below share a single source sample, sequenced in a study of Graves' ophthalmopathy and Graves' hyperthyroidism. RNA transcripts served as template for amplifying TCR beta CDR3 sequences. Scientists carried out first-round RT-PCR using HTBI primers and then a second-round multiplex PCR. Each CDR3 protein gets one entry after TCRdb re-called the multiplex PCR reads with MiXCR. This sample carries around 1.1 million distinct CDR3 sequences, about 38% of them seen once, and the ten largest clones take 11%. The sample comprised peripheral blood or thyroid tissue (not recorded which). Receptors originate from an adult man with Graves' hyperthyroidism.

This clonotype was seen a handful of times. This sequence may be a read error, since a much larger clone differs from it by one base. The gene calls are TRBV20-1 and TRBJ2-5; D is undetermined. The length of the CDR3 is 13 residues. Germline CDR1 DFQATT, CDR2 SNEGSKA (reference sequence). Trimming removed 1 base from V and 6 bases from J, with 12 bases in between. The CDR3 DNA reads TGCAGTGCTAGAGCGGGCAGCTCCAAGACCCAGTACTTC. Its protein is CSARAGSSKTQYF.

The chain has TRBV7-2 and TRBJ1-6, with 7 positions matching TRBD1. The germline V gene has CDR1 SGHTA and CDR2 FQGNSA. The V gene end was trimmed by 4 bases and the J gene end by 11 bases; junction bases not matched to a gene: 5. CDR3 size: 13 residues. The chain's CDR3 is CASSSKQGTPLHF. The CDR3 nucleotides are TGTGCCAGCAGCTCGAAACAGGGGACACCCCTCCACTTT.

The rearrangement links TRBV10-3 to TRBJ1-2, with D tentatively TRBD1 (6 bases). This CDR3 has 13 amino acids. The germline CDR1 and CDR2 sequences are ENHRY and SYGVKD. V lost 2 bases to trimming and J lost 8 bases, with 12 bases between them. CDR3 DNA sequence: TGTGCCATCAGTGAGAAGGGGGGCAGGGGCTACACCTTC. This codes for CAISEKGGRGYTF.

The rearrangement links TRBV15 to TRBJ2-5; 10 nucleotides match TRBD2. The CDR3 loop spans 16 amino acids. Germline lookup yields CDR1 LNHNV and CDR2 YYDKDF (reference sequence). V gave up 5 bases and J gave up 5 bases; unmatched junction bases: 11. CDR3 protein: CATSSGASGSGETQYF. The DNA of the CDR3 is TGTGCCACCAGCTCCGGGGCTAGCGGGAGTGGGGAGACCCAGTACTTC.

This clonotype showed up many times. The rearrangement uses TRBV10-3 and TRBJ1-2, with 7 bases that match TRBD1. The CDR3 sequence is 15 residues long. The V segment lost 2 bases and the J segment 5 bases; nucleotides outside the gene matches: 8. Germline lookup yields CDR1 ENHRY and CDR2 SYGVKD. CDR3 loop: CAISEGTVAHYGYTF. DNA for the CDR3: TGTGCCATCAGTGAGGGGACAGTCGCACATTATGGCTACACCTTC.

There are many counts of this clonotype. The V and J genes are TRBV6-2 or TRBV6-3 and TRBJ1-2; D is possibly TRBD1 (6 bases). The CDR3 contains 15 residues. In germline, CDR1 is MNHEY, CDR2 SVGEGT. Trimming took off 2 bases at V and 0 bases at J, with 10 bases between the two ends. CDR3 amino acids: CASSYLGQPNYGYTF. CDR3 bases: TGTGCCAGCAGTTACCTTGGACAGCCTAACTATGGCTACACCTTC.

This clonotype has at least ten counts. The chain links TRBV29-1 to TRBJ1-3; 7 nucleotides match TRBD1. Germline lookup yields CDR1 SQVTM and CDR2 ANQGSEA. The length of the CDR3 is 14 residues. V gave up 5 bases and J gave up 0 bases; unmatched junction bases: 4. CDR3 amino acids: CSVQGGYSGNTIYF. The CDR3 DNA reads TGCAGCGTTCAGGGGGGCTACTCTGGAAACACCATATATTTT.

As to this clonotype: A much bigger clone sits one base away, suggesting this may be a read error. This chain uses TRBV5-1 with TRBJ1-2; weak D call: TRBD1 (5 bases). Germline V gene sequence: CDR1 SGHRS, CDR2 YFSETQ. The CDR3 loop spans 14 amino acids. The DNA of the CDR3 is TGTGCCAGCAGCGCTGGCACCGGGGCGCATGGCTACACCTTC. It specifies CASSAGTGAHGYTF.

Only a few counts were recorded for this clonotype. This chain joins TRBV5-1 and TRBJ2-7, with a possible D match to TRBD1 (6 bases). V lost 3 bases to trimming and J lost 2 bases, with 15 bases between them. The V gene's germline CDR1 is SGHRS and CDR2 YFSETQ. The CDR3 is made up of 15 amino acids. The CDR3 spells CASSSQGGVPYEQYF. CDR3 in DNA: TGCGCCAGCAGCTCCCAAGGGGGAGTCCCCTACGAGCAGTACTTC.

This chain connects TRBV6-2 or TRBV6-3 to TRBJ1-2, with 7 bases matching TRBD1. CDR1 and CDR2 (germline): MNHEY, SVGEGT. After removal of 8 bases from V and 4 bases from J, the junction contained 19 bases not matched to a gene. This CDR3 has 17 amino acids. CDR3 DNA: TGTGCCAGCTCCAAGCTCAAGCCGACAGGGTTTGGCTATGGCTACACCTTC. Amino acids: CASSKLKPTGFGYGYTF.

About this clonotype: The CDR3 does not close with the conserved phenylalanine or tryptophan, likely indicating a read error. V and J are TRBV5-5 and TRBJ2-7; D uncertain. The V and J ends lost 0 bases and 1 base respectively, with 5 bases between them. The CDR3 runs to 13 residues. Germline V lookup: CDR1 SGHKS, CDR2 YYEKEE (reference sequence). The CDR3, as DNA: TGTGCCAGCAGCTTGGTAGGGTCCTACGAGCAGTACCTC. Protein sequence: CASSLVGSYEQYL.

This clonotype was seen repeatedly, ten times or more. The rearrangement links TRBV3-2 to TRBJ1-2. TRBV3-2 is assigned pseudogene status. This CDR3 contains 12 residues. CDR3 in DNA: TGTGCCAGCAGCCAACCCATCTATGGCTACACCTTC. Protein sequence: CASSQPIYGYTF.

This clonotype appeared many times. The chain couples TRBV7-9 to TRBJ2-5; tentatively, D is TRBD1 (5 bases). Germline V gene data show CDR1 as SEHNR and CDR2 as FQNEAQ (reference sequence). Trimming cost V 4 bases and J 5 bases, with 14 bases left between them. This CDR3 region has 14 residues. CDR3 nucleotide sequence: TGTGCCAGCAGCTCCCCGACAGAATGGGAGACCCAGTACTTC. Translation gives CASSSPTEWETQYF.

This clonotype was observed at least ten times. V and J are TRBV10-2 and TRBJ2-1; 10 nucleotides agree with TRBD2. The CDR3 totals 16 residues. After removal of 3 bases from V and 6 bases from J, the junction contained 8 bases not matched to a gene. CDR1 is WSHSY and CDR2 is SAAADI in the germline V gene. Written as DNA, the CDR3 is TGCGCCAGCAGTGATATTAGCGGGGGGACCCTCAATGAGCAGTTCTTC. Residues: CASSDISGGTLNEQFF.